The rows below give T cell receptor beta chains drawn from one sample of a study of T cell repertoires in ileal Crohn's disease. The data were produced by immunoSEQ multiplex PCR, yet TCRdb's version contains in-frame clones alone and is incomplete. The data contain several thousand clones, around 86% of them seen just once; the ten biggest clones take up 4.5% to 6%. The sample taken for sequencing was ileal tissue. These receptors all come from an adult with Crohn's disease. The conserved cysteine and the conserved F or W are not part of the CDR3 here. The order of the fields is J gene, CDR3 length, clone size, V gene, CDR3 protein. Only part of the rows carry a size: once, few, many, or a class if the clone is expanded.

TRBJ2-5 | 13 | NA | TRBV5-5 | ASSPDRTTQETQY
TRBJ2-2 | 15 | NA | TRBV7-6 | ASSSGTGRSITGELF
TRBJ2-3 | 13 | NA | TRBV6-6 | ATLGAGLASDTQY
TRBJ2-7 | 15 | few | TRBV5-6 | ASSLQLAGGSTYEQY
TRBJ2-7 | 11 | once | TRBV7-9 | ASSLLWAGEQY
TRBJ1-6 | 13 | NA | TRBV19 | ASSIGTGGNSPLH
TRBJ2-7 | 13 | NA | TRBV27 | ASSFRAGGTYEQY
TRBJ2-7 | 12 | NA | TRBV27 | ASRQGAEALEQY
TRBJ2-5 | 12 | NA | TRBV6-5 | ASSPTPSVETQY
TRBJ1-2 | 11 | NA | TRBV5-6 | ASSNHNNYGYT
TRBJ2-4 | 14 | NA | TRBV19 | ASQIAGPVGKNIQY
TRBJ1-4 | 11 | NA | TRBV29-1 | SVAVLNNEKLF
TRBJ2-3 | 13 | NA | TRBV30 | AWSGQGSRTDTQY
TRBJ2-7 | 14 | NA | TRBV6-5 | ASSYSPRTGRNEQY